A selection of T cell receptor beta chains follows, all from one sample in a study of regulatory T cells in long-lasting Graves disease. Each CDR3 protein gets one entry after TCRdb re-called the multiplex PCR reads with MiXCR. The sample contains about 440,000 distinct CDR3 sequences, approximately 15% of which appear only once. The data also belong to a second study, concerning T cells in Graves' hyperthyroidism and ophthalmopathy.

Here the sequenced sample was peripheral blood mononuclear cells (PBMCs), taken at new diagnosis, from a patient treated with antithyroid drugs. These receptors all come from a woman in her thirties with Graves disease. CDR3s include the opening cysteine and the closing phenylalanine or tryptophan.

TRBJ2-7	TRBV4-1	CASSQWYRQGDEQYF
TRBJ1-5	TRBV19	CASSDHGGGQPQHF
TRBJ1-5	TRBV6-2/TRBV6-3	CASSYSKDGTGGVKGNQPQHF
TRBJ1-2	TRBV20-1	CSARRRQHNYGYTF
TRBJ2-2	TRBV28	CASSLPGTGPGELFF
TRBJ2-1	TRBV7-9	CASSFRLSSYNEQFF
TRBJ2-7	TRBV20-1	CSARDITGLGPYEQYF
TRBJ2-1	TRBV3-1	CASGEYNEQFF
TRBJ2-7	TRBV25-1	CASSGWLDEQYF
TRBJ2-1	TRBV9	CASSVVGSNNEQFF
TRBJ2-1	TRBV9	CASRGTGANEQFF
TRBJ1-5	TRBV12-3/TRBV12-4	CASMFGVGQNQPQHF
TRBJ1-6	TRBV12-3/TRBV12-4	CASSLVGQGSNSPLHF
TRBJ1-5	TRBV12-3/TRBV12-4	CASSFAGGSNQPQHF
TRBJ1-3	TRBV4-1	CASSSPGASGNTIYF
TRBJ1-5	TRBV30	CAWSHLPGQPQHF
TRBJ2-1	TRBV3-1	CASSQLVGGNEQFF
TRBJ2-1	TRBV18	CASSRRTSGNSYNEQFF
TRBJ2-7	TRBV7-9	CASSSLTGTPAHEQYF
TRBJ2-1	TRBV12-3/TRBV12-4	CASRGGGLAGDGNEQFF
TRBJ2-5	TRBV6-1	CATRLVSAETQYF
TRBJ1-2	TRBV2	CASSVDRVNYGYTF
TRBJ1-1	TRBV6-1	CASSDGGRPNTEAFF
TRBJ2-5	TRBV12-3/TRBV12-4	CASSLEGLFRKETQYF
TRBJ1-1	TRBV5-5	CASSSSRIDLNTEAFF
TRBJ2-5	TRBV12-3/TRBV12-4	CASRTRGRETQYF
TRBJ2-7	TRBV27	CASSSRGAGQYF
TRBJ2-7	TRBV10-3	CAISERDYNYEQYF
TRBJ2-5	TRBV9	CASSSPGTSGSLGETQYF
TRBJ2-1	TRBV4-1	CASSHPDRGQETQFF
TRBJ2-7	TRBV6-2/TRBV6-3	CASSYSGNPRGTYEQYF
TRBJ1-1	TRBV11-2	CASSSGNPSSTEAFF
TRBJ2-6	TRBV15	CATSRGVGTGANVLTF
.	TRBV14	CASSQKAGRLAGDEQFF
TRBJ2-7	TRBV4-1	CASSQKSLREPGTYEQYF
TRBJ2-7	TRBV6-5	CASSYDRIGGEQYF
TRBJ2-7	TRBV20-1	CSASPGQGNEQYF
TRBJ1-1	TRBV20-1	CSARGHTEAFF
TRBJ1-1	TRBV19	CASGQFEAFF
TRBJ2-1	TRBV28	CASSSLEVDNEQFF
TRBJ2-7	TRBV20-1	CSARAGAVDEQYF
TRBJ1-2	TRBV27	CASSLAGGIDGYTF